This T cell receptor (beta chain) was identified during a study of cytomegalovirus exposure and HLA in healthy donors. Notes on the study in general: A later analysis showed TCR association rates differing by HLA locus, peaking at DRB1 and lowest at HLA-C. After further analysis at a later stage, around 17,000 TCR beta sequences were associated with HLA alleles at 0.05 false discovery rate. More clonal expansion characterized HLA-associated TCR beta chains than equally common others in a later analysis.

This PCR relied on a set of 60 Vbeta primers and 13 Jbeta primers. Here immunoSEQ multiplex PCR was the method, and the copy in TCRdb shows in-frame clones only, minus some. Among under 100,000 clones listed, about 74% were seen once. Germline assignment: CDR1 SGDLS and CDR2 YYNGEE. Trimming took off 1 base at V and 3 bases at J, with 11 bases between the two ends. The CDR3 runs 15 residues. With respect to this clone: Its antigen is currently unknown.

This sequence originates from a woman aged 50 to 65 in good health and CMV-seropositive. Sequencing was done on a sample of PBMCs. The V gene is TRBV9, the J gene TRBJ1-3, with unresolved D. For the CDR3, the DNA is TGTGCCAGCAGCGTATCGGGAATGAGTGGAAACACCATATATTTT. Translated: CASSVSGMSGNTIYF.